This T cell receptor (beta chain) derives from a study of T-cell memory formation after mild COVID-19. TCRdb fed the 5' RACE reads into MiXCR, producing one record per CDR3 protein. This sample yields 400,000 to 450,000 distinct CDR3 sequences, of which 18% are seen a single time; 20% to 25% belongs to the top ten. Germline-derived CDR1 and CDR2 are ENHRY and SYGVKD. The V gene lost 4 bases and the J gene lost 5 bases, with 9 bases spanning the gap. There are 13 residues in the CDR3. J is TRBJ2-1 and V is TRBV10-3; a possible D gene is TRBD1 (7 bases). The TCR was taken from a man aged 18 to 30 who had mild COVID-19 (a few samples of this study predate the infection). Cell type and time point are not known. The sequencing input was PBMCs or a T cell subset sorted from them (not recorded which). The CDR3 sequence: CAISGGTDNEQFF. DNA of the CDR3: TGTGCCATCAGTGGCGGGACAGACAATGAGCAGTTCTTC.